The 11 T cell receptor beta chains below were found in one sample sequenced in a study of shared clonotypes between healthy human individuals. Using immunoSEQ multiplex PCR, the repertoire was profiled, and TCRdb retains in-frame clones only, with some absent. This table holds around 2,000,000 clones, about 94% found once. CD45RO negativity and positive selection for CCR7 defined naive CD8 cells, a population that excluded terminally differentiated effector memory CD45RA+ cells. Material: naive CD8+ T cells sorted from blood. The receptors stem from a man aged 18 to 29 in good health.

The V call is TRBV29-1, the J call TRBJ1-2; 10 bases map to TRBD1. V was clipped by 4 bases and J by 6 bases; unmatched bases: 5. CDR1 is SQVTM, CDR2 ANQGSEA, per germline. CDR3 length: 13 residues. The CDR3 protein is CSVGHGTGDGYTF. CDR3 coding DNA: TGCAGCGTTGGGCACGGGACAGGGGATGGCTACACCTTC.

The genes are TRBV6-1 and TRBJ2-4; TRBD1 might be the D (6 bases). Trimming took off 4 bases at V and 3 bases at J, with 16 bases between the two ends. Per germline, CDR1 MNHNS and CDR2 SASEGT. The CDR3 has 16 amino acids. DNA of the CDR3: TGTGCCAGCAGTGTTTTTGAGGGGGTTGACAAAAACATTCAGTACTTC. Translated, it gives CASSVFEGVDKNIQYF.

This chain uses TRBV6-6 with TRBJ2-7, with 9 bases matching TRBD1. Germline V gives CDR1 MNHNY, CDR2 SVGAGI (reference sequence). CDR3 length: 16 residues. Trimming removed 2 bases from V and 4 bases from J; junction bases left unmatched: 9. CDR3 DNA sequence: TGTGCCAGCAGTTACGGGCCGGGACAGGGCCTTTACGAGCAGTACTTC. It is translated as CASSYGPGQGLYEQYF.

For the CDR3, the DNA is TGCGCCCCCAGCGGGGGGGGGCGCTCCTACAATGAGCAGTTCTTC. This codes for CAPSGGGRSYNEQFF. The chain recombines TRBV5-1 with TRBJ2-1, with 10 bases aligning to TRBD2. Germline CDR1 reads SGHRS; CDR2 reads YFSETQ. The CDR3 length is 15 residues. V trimming: 10 bases; J trimming: 0 bases; junction bases outside the gene matches: 7. Supplemented by reference TRBV5-1 and TRBJ2-1, the full variable domain reads KAGVTQTPRYLIKTRGQQVTLSCSPISGHRSVSWYQQTPGQGLQFLFEYFSETQRNKGNFPGRFSGRQFSNSRSEMNVSTLELGDSALYLCAPSGGGRSYNEQFFGPGTRLTVL.

The V and J genes are TRBV7-2 and TRBJ1-4; D ambiguous. V was clipped by 0 bases and J by 2 bases, with 4 bases between them. Germline CDR1 SGHTA, CDR2 FQGNSA. This CDR3 contains 14 residues. The CDR3 reads CASSLAGTNEKLFF. The CDR3 DNA follows: TGTGCCAGCAGCTTAGCCGGGACTAATGAAAAACTGTTTTTT.

This chain uses TRBV6-6 with TRBJ2-2; D ambiguous. Trimming stripped 0 bases from V and 0 bases from J, with 5 bases between. This CDR3 region has 15 residues. The V gene's germline CDR1 is MNHNY and CDR2 SVGAGI (reference sequence). As DNA, the CDR3 is TGTGCCAGCAGTTACTCCCGGGCGAACACCGGGGAGCTGTTTTTT. It translates to CASSYSRANTGELFF.

This chain connects TRBV27 to TRBJ1-1; D not resolved. Germline CDR1 reads MNHEY; CDR2 reads SMNVEV (reference sequence). The CDR3 is 14 residues long. V shed 3 bases and J shed 0 bases, with 8 bases lying between them. The chain's CDR3 is CASSFSMLNTEAFF. The CDR3 coding sequence is TGTGCCAGCAGTTTTTCAATGTTGAACACTGAAGCTTTCTTT.

This sequence joins TRBV5-1 and TRBJ2-1; 10 nucleotides line up with TRBD1. The CDR3 is made up of 15 amino acids. Germline values: CDR1 SGHRS, CDR2 YFSETQ. After removal of 3 bases from V and 8 bases from J, the junction contained 8 bases not matched to a gene. The CDR3 spells CASSSPGQGTHEQFF. In DNA, the CDR3 is TGCGCCAGCAGCTCACCGGGACAGGGGACCCATGAGCAGTTCTTC.

V and J are TRBV6-5 and TRBJ2-5; D may correspond to TRBD1 or TRBD2 (5 bases each). Trimming took 6 bases from V and 3 from J, leaving 11 bases between them. The CDR3 is 13 residues long. CDR1 is MNHEY, CDR2 SVGAGI, per germline. The CDR3 here is CASRGVAEETQYF. The CDR3 bases are TGTGCCAGCAGGGGGGTTGCGGAAGAGACCCAGTACTTC.

This chain uses TRBV4-3 with TRBJ2-7; 7 nucleotides agree with TRBD2. Trimming took 0 bases from V and 4 from J; bases not matched to a gene: 6. The CDR3 sequence is 15 residues long. From germline, CDR1 is LGHNA and CDR2 YSLEER. In DNA form, the CDR3 reads TGCGCCAGCAGCCAAGAGTCTAGCGGAGATTACGAGCAGTACTTC. Protein product: CASSQESSGDYEQYF.

Notes on this clone: The same CDR3 is also encoded by other DNA sequences in this sample. This rearrangement joins TRBV30 to TRBJ2-3; D remains ambiguous. Germline values: CDR1 GTSNPN, CDR2 SVGIG (reference sequence). Deletions cut 3 bases from V and 0 bases from J, with 4 bases between. This CDR3 spans 12 amino acids. In nucleotides, the CDR3 is TGTGCCTGGAGCGACAGCACAGATACGCAGTATTTT. Translation: CAWSDSTDTQYF.